The T cell receptor beta chain under discussion was sequenced for a study of vaccination and CD4 T cells after COVID-19. About the research overall: At day 14 and again at days 161 to 241 post-vaccination, a few convalescent patients were sampled.

The Oncomine TCR Beta short-read assay was applied to DNA of cultured CD4+ T cells. One entry per CDR3 protein, called by TCRdb with MiXCR from the PCR reads. This sample yields about 24,000 distinct CDR3 sequences, of which under 40% are seen a single time; roughly 3.2% belongs to the top ten. About this clonotype: What it binds is unknown.

Time point described: late sampling 161 to 241 days after vaccination in a few convalescent patients. Treatment described: roughly 11-day PBMC culture with coronavirus spike peptide pools or control peptides (ViraFEST assay). The ViraFEST method relied on peptide pools to expand antigen-specific T cells, followed by TCR sequencing. The source of this sequence is a human donor who had recovered from COVID-19. The sample consisted of CD4+ T cells from blood, cultured in vitro, taken about 7 months after SARS-CoV-2 vaccination.

The CDR3 sequence is CASSPTAYEQYF. The CDR3 DNA follows: TGTGCCAGCTCACCAACAGCCTACGAGCAGTACTTC. The chain joins TRBV18 to TRBJ2-7; D not resolved. This CDR3 has 12 amino acids. Germline V gene sequence: CDR1 KGHSH, CDR2 LQKENI. Trimming cost V 2 bases and J 2 bases, with 4 bases left between them.